The 28 T cell receptor beta chains given below trace back to one sample, sequenced in a study of CXCR3-negative and CXCR3-positive naive CD8 T cells. The TRB cDNA libraries were prepared by 5' RACE with UMI labels. TCRdb reprocessed the 5' RACE reads and stores each CDR3 protein as one record, lacking DNA. The table lists 46,000 or so distinct CDR3 sequences. Sequenced input: naive CXCR3- CD8+ T cells from blood. This sample's subset: CD45RO-CCR7+CD27+CD95- naive CD8+ T cells lacking CXCR3 (TNR3-). These receptors were taken from a human donor in good health. Some clones in this sample may be carry-over from other donors' samples.

J is TRBJ2-7 and V is TRBV29-1; the TCRdb call, TRBD1, lacks DNA for checking. The length of the CDR3 is 12 residues. Per germline, CDR1 SQVTM and CDR2 ANQGSEA. CDR3 region: CSVLTGNYEQYF.

The CDR3 here is CASSYDSIGVFYGYTF. The rearrangement joins TRBV6-5 to TRBJ1-2. Germline loops: CDR1 MNHEY, CDR2 SVGAGI. The CDR3 is 16 residues long.

The chain carries TRBV2 and TRBJ2-7; the D call of TRBD1 rests on TCRdb alone, since no DNA is present to check it. Germline CDR1 and CDR2: SNHLY and FYNNEI. The CDR3 has 13 residues. The CDR3 region is CATNREKSYEQYF.

The genes are TRBV7-2 and TRBJ1-2. Germline V lookup: CDR1 SGHTA, CDR2 FQGNSA. The CDR3 is 16 residues long. CDR3 amino acids: CASSLLEGLSYYGYTF.

The V gene is TRBV29-1, the J gene TRBJ2-7; the TCRdb call, TRBD1, lacks DNA for checking. The CDR3 is 14 amino acids. Germline loops: CDR1 SQVTM, CDR2 ANQGSEA. CDR3: CSVDLGTATYEQYF.

This chain joins TRBV29-1 and TRBJ2-3. The CDR3 has 14 amino acids. CDR1 and CDR2 (germline): SQVTM, ANQGSEA. The CDR3 sequence is CSVEGSADTDTQYF.

The chain links TRBV28 to TRBJ2-1. This CDR3 spans 15 amino acids. CDR1 is MDHEN, CDR2 SYDVKM, per germline. The chain's CDR3 is CASSLGVVSYNEQFF.

The rearrangement joins TRBV6-5 to TRBJ2-7; checking the TCRdb D call of TRBD1 is not possible without DNA. The CDR3 runs to 15 residues. Germline V gene lookup returns CDR1 MNHEY and CDR2 SVGAGI. The CDR3 sequence is CASSLQGSLSYEQYF.

The chain carries TRBV15 and TRBJ1-5. CDR1 LNHNV and CDR2 YYDKDF come from the germline V gene (reference sequence). The CDR3 extends over 12 amino acids. CDR3 region: CATSPSWQPQHF.

This chain joins TRBV7-6 and TRBJ1-4; TCRdb selects TRBD1, and the lack of DNA leaves this call unchecked. CDR1 and CDR2 (germline): SGHVS, FNYEAQ. The CDR3 is made up of 16 amino acids. The CDR3: CASSLGEGGTNEKLFF.

The V gene is TRBV7-9, the J gene TRBJ2-2. The CDR3 runs to 13 residues. Looked up from germline, CDR1 is SEHNR and CDR2 is FQNEAQ (reference sequence). This chain's CDR3 is CASSDSLGEKLFF. Supplemented by reference TRBV7-9 and TRBJ2-2, the full variable domain reads DTGVSQNPRHKITKRGQNVTFRCDPISEHNRLYWYRQTLGQGPEFLTYFQNEAQLEKSRLLSDRFSAERPKGSFSTLEIQRTEQGDSAMYLCASSDSLGEKLFFGEGSRLTVL.

The rearrangement joins TRBV4-3 to TRBJ2-1; the D call of TRBD1 rests on TCRdb alone, since no DNA is present to check it. The germline gives CDR1 LGHNA, CDR2 YSLEER. This CDR3 contains 16 residues. CDR3 sequence reads: CASSQDLGGDYNEQFF.

CDR3 in amino acids: CASSFNTGTGYNEQFF. This chain links TRBV28 with TRBJ2-1; TCRdb reports TRBD1, a call that lacks DNA to check it against. CDR1 is MDHEN and CDR2 is SYDVKM in the germline V gene. The CDR3 sequence is 16 residues long.

The V and J genes are TRBV12-5 and TRBJ2-3. This CDR3 has 16 amino acids. Germline V gives CDR1 LGHNT, CDR2 FRNRAP. The CDR3 is CASGFGAETHADTQYF.

The chain links TRBV14 to TRBJ2-2. CDR1 and CDR2 (germline): SGHDN, FVKESK. The CDR3 has 14 residues. The CDR3 sequence is CASSQRGNTGELFF.

This chain joins TRBV27 and TRBJ2-7; with no DNA, the TCRdb D assignment of TRBD1 cannot be verified. Germline V gene data show CDR1 as MNHEY and CDR2 as SMNVEV (reference sequence). This CDR3 comprises 14 residues. The CDR3 reads CASSPMGEDLEQYF.

The rearrangement links TRBV6-5 to TRBJ1-3. Germline CDR1 MNHEY, CDR2 SVGAGI. CDR3 length: 16 residues. This chain's CDR3 is CASSYGIGRSGNTIYF.

V and J are TRBV5-1 and TRBJ2-1; TCRdb gives TRBD1 as the D gene, but with no DNA this cannot be confirmed. Germline assignment: CDR1 SGHRS and CDR2 YFSETQ. The CDR3 totals 15 residues. CDR3 loop: CASSARQAGYNEQFF.

The chain joins TRBV6-4 to TRBJ2-1; there is no DNA to check the TCRdb D call of TRBD2. Germline V gene sequence: CDR1 MRHNA, CDR2 SNTAGT. This CDR3 has 13 residues. CDR3 amino acids: CASSDSVEGEQFF.

The J gene is TRBJ1-4, the V gene TRBV9; the D call of TRBD1 rests on TCRdb alone, since no DNA is present to check it. The V gene's germline CDR1 is SGDLS and CDR2 YYNGEE. This CDR3 contains 15 residues. This CDR3 is CASSEVSRGNEKLFF.

The chain uses TRBV9 and TRBJ2-2; with no DNA, the TCRdb D assignment of TRBD1 cannot be verified. This CDR3 has 14 amino acids. Looked up from germline, CDR1 is SGDLS and CDR2 is YYNGEE. CDR3 in amino acids: CASSVAGGTGELFF.

The V gene is TRBV4-1, the J gene TRBJ1-5. The V gene's germline CDR1 is MGHRA and CDR2 YSYEKL. The CDR3 is 15 amino acids. CDR3 residues: CASSQDKVNYQPQHF.

The chain recombines TRBV15 with TRBJ2-7; TCRdb names TRBD1, which stays unverified in the absence of DNA. Per the germline V gene, CDR1 is LNHNV and CDR2 is YYDKDF (reference sequence). CDR3 size: 15 residues. CDR3 amino acids: CATSRDRLRGYEQYF.

The chain is built from TRBV5-1 and TRBJ2-1; TCRdb picks TRBD1, but there is no DNA to check that call. CDR1 SGHRS and CDR2 YFSETQ come from the germline V gene. CDR3 length equals 15 residues. The CDR3 loop is CASSLAWGGNNEQFF.

The chain joins TRBV5-5 to TRBJ1-2. CDR3 length equals 14 residues. Germline loops: CDR1 SGHKS, CDR2 YYEKEE (reference sequence). This CDR3 is CASSFVGADDGYTF.

The chain recombines TRBV28 with TRBJ2-2. CDR1 and CDR2 (germline): MDHEN, SYDVKM. The CDR3 has 14 residues. The CDR3 spells CASSTRTNTGELFF.

The V call is TRBV7-9, the J call TRBJ2-1; TCRdb selects TRBD1, and the lack of DNA leaves this call unchecked. Germline CDR1 SEHNR, CDR2 FQNEAQ (reference sequence). This CDR3 is 14 amino acids long. The CDR3 protein is CASSLGQGLDEQFF.

Its frequency marks this clonotype as medium-sized. The rearrangement joins TRBV18 to TRBJ2-3. The CDR3 consists of 14 residues. Germline CDR1 KGHSH, CDR2 LQKENI. The CDR3 loop reads CASSEVEVSDTQYF. Combining the CDR3 with reference TRBV18 and TRBJ2-3 gives the whole variable domain NAGVMQNPRHLVRRRGQEARLRCSPMKGHSHVYWYRQLPEEGLKFMVYLQKENIIDESGMPKERFSAEFPKEGPSILRIQQVVRGDSAAYFCASSEVEVSDTQYFGPGTRLTVL.